The source of this T cell receptor (beta chain) is a study of shared clonotypes between healthy human individuals. This clone was picked up many times. In the original workflow: Because ImmunoSEQ provided only junction sequences with no quality scores, the filtering differed. Clones were read by immunoSEQ multiplex PCR, and TCRdb kept only the in-frame ones, dropping some. That table is the source of V, J and clone size, and D and trimming were worked out from the DNA. Of a few hundred thousand clones in the sample, around 81% were seen once. The sequenced material came from PBMCs. The receptor was derived from a woman aged 40-49 years in good health. Some clones in this sample may be carry-over from other donors' samples.

CDR3 nucleotides: TGTGCCAGCAGTTTTACAGGAGCCCAAGAGACCCAGTACTTC. This encodes CASSFTGAQETQYF. The chain couples TRBV28 to TRBJ2-5; possible D gene TRBD1, 5 bases. The V gene lost 3 bases and the J gene lost 1 base, with 9 bases spanning the gap. CDR1 MDHEN and CDR2 SYDVKM come from the germline V gene. The CDR3 is 14 residues long. The variable domain in full, completed from reference TRBV28 and TRBJ2-5, reads DVKVTQSSRYLVKRTGEKVFLECVQDMDHENMFWYRQDPGLGLRLIYFSYDVKMKEKGDIPEGYSVSREKKERFSLILESASTNQTSMYLCASSFTGAQETQYFGPGTRLLVL.